The present T cell receptor (beta chain) was sequenced within a study of graft-versus-host responses after intestinal transplantation (dated by TCRdb to about 2021). Turning to the overall study: Recipients received multivisceral, liver-intestinal, or isolated intestinal transplants. A peak of at least 4% donor T cells among recipient peripheral blood mononuclear cells was the definition used for donor T cell macrochimerism. Alloreactive clones were identified by sequencing pre-transplant mixed lymphocyte reaction products and comparing them with unstimulated pre-transplant donor and recipient T cells. Of the 20 to 25 intestinal transplant recipients enrolled in the cohort, one of whom was a retransplant, a few patients without pretransplant specimens were excluded. Bulk TCR-beta CDR3 sequencing was used to track graft-versus-host and host-versus-graft alloreactive T cell clones in the graft, circulation and bone marrow after intestinal transplantation. Rather than being sequenced by the commercial service, samples from a few later patients were sequenced in-house on an Illumina MiSeq and processed with MiXCR. Anti-thymocyte globulin induction was given to all recipients, followed by maintenance tacrolimus and steroids for approximately three years. Paper-wide results and their limitations: The relatively low number and heterogeneity of intestinal transplant patients limited the conclusions. In patients with donor T cell macrochimerism, the allografts had high GvH to HvG T cell clonal ratios. Early after transplant, peak levels of circulating GvH clones were associated with declines in HvG clones. GvH clones were detected in recipient bone marrow, and some appeared earlier in ileal mucosa or blood, consistent with an intestinal mucosal origin.

Blood samples were collected up to 4 times in the first month after transplant and then at least monthly when available. A word on this clone: Its recognized antigen is unknown. Base qualities are missing; no much larger clone stands one base away.

The CDR3 runs 15 residues from the cysteine to the phenylalanine. Only the CDR3 part of the read is kept: 45 bases, read in frame from the first base. According to the germline V gene, CDR1 reads MNHNS and CDR2 reads SASEGT. V loses 1 base, J loses 4 bases, and the germline ends lie 14 bases apart. Library construction relied on the immunoSEQ multiplex PCR assay. High-throughput TCR-beta CDR3 sequencing of genomic DNA from most patients was performed by Adaptive Biotechnologies. Under the source paper's analysis protocol: Adaptive's ImmunoSEQ software supplied the TCR sequencing data for under 20 patients, while MiXCR and VDJtools were used to process a few other patients. CDR3 nucleotide sequences shared between donor and recipient were removed because the origin of such sequences could not be assigned. At least 2-fold expansion over unstimulated cells and a minimum CFSE-low frequency of 0.002% (template counts) or 0.001% (read counts) were required for clones to be classified as alloreactive. A clone was considered mappable if detected in the sequenced pre-transplant spleen, lymph node, or MLR CFSE-low populations of the donor or recipient. Cumulative frequency of alloreactive clones was calculated as a percentage of all sequences weighted by copy number. This immuneACCESS table, as held by TCRdb, lists in-frame sequences with V and J called but not all clones. Of the missing ones, under half trace to an unresolved V gene in checked studies; the others have no known cause. V, J and clone size derive from that table, while D and trimming were established from the DNA sequence. The sample table contains over 40,000 clones; only one count was recorded for roughly 93% of them. Of the sample, less than 6% falls within the top ten clones.

The sample consisted of PBMCs, taken approximately 740 days after a first intestinal transplant, on the day of a second. Here the chain combines TRBV6-1 and TRBJ2-7; the D gene is perhaps TRBD2, from 6 matching bases. The sequence came from a human patient who received an intestinal transplant, so some T cells may come from the graft donor. The CDR3 in this case is CASSEEASAKYEQYF. The nucleotides read TGTGCCAGCAGTGAAGAGGCTAGCGCCAAGTACGAGCAGTACTTC.